The T cell receptor beta chain under discussion was sequenced for a study of blood T cell repertoires in COVID-19. This CDR3 contains 13 residues. Here immunoSEQ multiplex PCR was the method, and the copy in TCRdb shows in-frame clones only, minus some. The sample comprises some 40,000 clones, roughly 92% of which are singletons, and about 0.34% rests with the top ten. This clone was detected only a few times. This receptor was taken from a man aged 45-60 years with COVID-19, enrolled during active disease. The sequenced material came from peripheral blood. The gene calls are TRBV21-1 and TRBJ1-1. TRBV21-1 is a pseudogene locus. The chain's CDR3 is CASSTRYREGAFF. The CDR3 region has the DNA TGTGCCAGCAGCACGCGTTATCGGGAGGGGGCTTTCTTT.